Presented here are 15 T cell receptor beta chains from one specimen sequenced in a study of cytotoxic CD8 clonotypes in ibrutinib-treated CLL. TCRdb's table, derived via immunoSEQ multiplex PCR, lists solely in-frame clones and lacks some. The sample has tens of thousands of clones; 65% to 85% are singletons. The material sequenced was PBMCs, taken at disease progression, from a patient treated with ibrutinib. These receptors came from a human donor with chronic lymphocytic leukemia.

The chain joins TRBV4-1 to TRBJ2-4; D is possibly TRBD1 (6 bases). This CDR3 has 17 amino acids. V was clipped by 5 bases and J by 0 bases, with 17 bases between them. CDR1 MGHRA and CDR2 YSYEKL come from the germline V gene. The CDR3 region has the DNA TGCGCCAGCAGCGGGGACATATTCCCCTTAGCCAAAAACATTCAGTACTTC. Residues: CASSGDIFPLAKNIQYF.

J is TRBJ2-2 and V is TRBV7-9; D gene unclear. With 3 bases removed from V and 11 bases from J, the gap between germline ends came to 4 bases. CDR3 length: 10 amino acids. In germline, CDR1 is SEHNR, CDR2 FQNEAQ (reference sequence). The DNA of the CDR3 is TGTGCCAGCAGCTTCTCTGAGCTGTTTTTT. Encoded protein: CASSFSELFF.

The table lists this clone with a few counts. The rearrangement links TRBV29-1 to TRBJ1-3, with unresolved D. The CDR3 contains 17 residues. V gave up 0 bases and J gave up 0 bases, with 15 bases separating them. Germline V gene sequence: CDR1 SQVTM, CDR2 ANQGSEA. The CDR3 loop reads CSVEDRSVQFSGNTIYF. CDR3 nucleotide sequence: TGCAGCGTTGAAGATCGATCAGTCCAATTCTCTGGAAACACCATATATTTT.

The chain joins TRBV5-5 to TRBJ1-5, with D possibly TRBD1 on 5 matching bases. V lost 3 bases and J 1 base, leaving 14 bases between the germline ends. Per the germline V gene, CDR1 is SGHKS and CDR2 is YYEKEE (reference sequence). The CDR3 loop spans 16 amino acids. This CDR3 is CASSSLRGGSNQPQHF. CDR3 sequence (DNA): TGTGCCAGCAGCTCGCTGAGGGGCGGGAGCAATCAGCCCCAGCATTTT.

The chain employs TRBV6-5 and TRBJ2-2; TRBD1 aligns across 10 bases. Germline loops: CDR1 MNHEY, CDR2 SVGAGI. Unmatched junction bases numbered 5, after V lost 5 bases and J lost 5 bases. The CDR3 has 15 amino acids. The CDR3 DNA reads as TGTGCCAGCAGTAACGACAGGGGGCGGACCGGGGAGCTGTTTTTT. Translating gives CASSNDRGRTGELFF.

The chain carries TRBV30 and TRBJ1-2; D is possibly TRBD1 (5 bases). Trimming stripped 3 bases from V and 4 bases from J, with 24 bases between. Germline V gives CDR1 GTSNPN, CDR2 SVGIG (reference sequence). The CDR3 covers 17 residues. Written as DNA, the CDR3 is TGTGCCTGGAGCCCAACTGGGGCCCGAAGGTCCTCCTATGGCTACACCTTC. Encoded protein: CAWSPTGARRSSYGYTF.

V is TRBV5-1 and J is TRBJ1-6, with no clear D. In germline, CDR1 is SGHRS, CDR2 YFSETQ. The CDR3 sequence is 14 residues long. The V and J ends lost 0 bases and 7 bases respectively, with 8 bases between them. DNA for the CDR3: TGCGCCAGCAGCTTGGGAACAGCGAATTCACCCCTCCACTTT. Translation: CASSLGTANSPLHF. Using reference TRBV5-1 and TRBJ1-6 for the parts outside the CDR3, the full variable domain is KAGVTQTPRYLIKTRGQQVTLSCSPISGHRSVSWYQQTPGQGLQFLFEYFSETQRNKGNFPGRFSGRQFSNSRSEMNVSTLELGDSALYLCASSLGTANSPLHFGNGTRLTVT.

The chain combines TRBV5-1 with TRBJ1-4; D remains unclear. CDR3 size: 15 residues. V gave up 0 bases and J gave up 0 bases, with 6 bases separating them. CDR1 is SGHRS and CDR2 is YFSETQ in the germline V gene. DNA of the CDR3: TGCGCCAGCAGCTTGGCTGATACAACTAATGAAAAACTGTTTTTT. Amino acids: CASSLADTTNEKLFF.

This clone was observed a single time. The chain carries TRBV7-9 and TRBJ2-3, with TRBD1 matching over 7 bases. This CDR3 has 14 residues. J was trimmed by 0 bases and V by 5 bases; bases with no gene match: 2. CDR1 and CDR2 (germline): SEHNR, FQNEAQ (reference sequence). The CDR3 spells CASSRQGSTDTQYF. The CDR3 DNA reads as TGTGCCAGCAGCCGACAGGGAAGCACAGATACGCAGTATTTT.

The chain employs TRBV9 and TRBJ2-2; 9 bases align to TRBD2. This CDR3 has 14 amino acids. Looked up from germline, CDR1 is SGDLS and CDR2 is YYNGEE. With 7 bases clipped from V and 6 bases from J, the junction kept 7 bases outside the gene matches. CDR3 sequence reads: CASDSGSYPGELFF. The CDR3 nucleotides read TGTGCCAGCGATAGCGGGAGTTACCCCGGGGAGCTGTTTTTT. Full variable domain (rest looked up from reference TRBV9 and TRBJ2-2): DSGVTQTPKHLITATGQRVTLRCSPRSGDLSVYWYQQSLDQGLQFLIQYYNGEERAKGNILERFSAQQFPDLHSELNLSSLELGDSALYFCASDSGSYPGELFFGEGSRLTVL.

This sequence joins TRBV14 and TRBJ1-5, with a weak D call TRBD1 (6 bases). The CDR3 consists of 13 residues. V was pared by 1 base and J by 5 bases, with 6 bases between. CDR1 and CDR2 (germline): SGHDN, FVKESK. This CDR3 reads CASSQAGDQPQHF. CDR3 DNA sequence: TGTGCCAGCAGCCAAGCAGGGGATCAGCCCCAGCATTTT.

The V call is TRBV2, the J call TRBJ2-5, with 8 bases that match TRBD2. This CDR3 spans 16 amino acids. Per the germline V gene, CDR1 is SNHLY and CDR2 is FYNNEI. Trimming took 4 bases from V and 5 from J; bases not matched to a gene: 12. CDR3 sequence reads: CASSVSQREMAETQYF. In DNA form, the CDR3 reads TGTGCCAGCAGTGTGTCCCAGCGGGAGATGGCGGAGACCCAGTACTTC.

The chain recombines TRBV6-1 with TRBJ2-3; 9 nucleotides agree with TRBD1. The germline V gene has CDR1 MNHNS and CDR2 SASEGT. CDR3 length: 15 residues. The V and J ends lost 4 bases and 2 bases, in that order; junction bases with no gene match: 4. The DNA for the CDR3 is TGTGCCAGCAGTGTGAGGACAGGGGTCACAGATACGCAGTATTTT. This translates into CASSVRTGVTDTQYF.

The chain combines TRBV7-9 with TRBJ2-2; D ambiguous. CDR1 and CDR2 (germline): SEHNR, FQNEAQ (reference sequence). The CDR3 is 14 amino acids. V lost 1 base and J lost 5, with 8 bases in between. The CDR3 protein is CASSLGSATGELFF. DNA for the CDR3: TGTGCCAGCAGCTTAGGGTCAGCTACCGGGGAGCTGTTTTTT.

The chain joins TRBV11-2 to TRBJ1-1; D not resolved. Germline V gene data show CDR1 as SGHAT and CDR2 as FQNNGV. The CDR3 spans 11 residues. The V and J ends lost 1 base and 12 bases respectively, with 9 bases between them. This chain's CDR3 is CASSLAGLPFF. The CDR3 nucleotides read TGTGCCAGCAGCTTAGCCGGGCTCCCTTTCTTT.